Each of the 29 T cell receptor beta chains below was sequenced from the same sample in a study of control samples from healthy donors and cancer patients. The protocol was immunoSEQ multiplex PCR, while the TCRdb copy is restricted to in-frame clones and leaves out a portion. The sample yields fewer than 200,000 clones, about 90% seen once. Input material: blood. Receptor source: a woman in her 50s in good health.

J is TRBJ1-1 and V is TRBV4-1; D not certain. Germline CDR1 is MGHRA and CDR2 is YSYEKL. V was shortened by 4 bases and J by 3 bases, with 12 bases between the two germline ends. The CDR3 is 14 amino acids. The CDR3 region is CASSLQNGHTEAFF. The CDR3 nucleotides read TGCGCCAGCAGCCTCCAGAACGGCCACACTGAAGCTTTCTTT.

The genes are TRBV5-1 and TRBJ2-3; D is uncertain. Trimming took off 1 base at V and 4 bases at J, with 10 bases between the two ends. Germline CDR1 is SGHRS and CDR2 is YFSETQ. The CDR3 has 14 residues. The CDR3 sequence: CASSLYRAADTQYF. CDR3 DNA: TGCGCCAGCAGCTTGTACCGGGCGGCAGATACGCAGTATTTT.

The chain recombines TRBV5-1 with TRBJ1-3; TRBD1 is a possible D gene (6 bases). CDR1 SGHRS and CDR2 YFSETQ come from the germline V gene. CDR3 length equals 14 residues. V was shortened by 4 bases and J by 1 base, with 9 bases between the two germline ends. The CDR3 region is CASSPQGSGNTIYF. The CDR3 coding sequence is TGCGCCAGCAGCCCGCAGGGGTCTGGAAACACCATATATTTT.

The CDR3 spells CASSYAGGSLKLFF. The CDR3 nucleotides are TGTGCCAGCAGTTACGCCGGGGGGTCTCTAAAACTGTTTTTT. The rearrangement uses TRBV6-2 or TRBV6-3 and TRBJ1-4; D might be TRBD1 (5 bases). V lost 2 bases and J 10 bases, leaving 14 bases between the germline ends. CDR1 and CDR2 from the germline V gene are MNHEY and SVGEGT. This CDR3 contains 14 residues.

A few counts support this clone. The genes are TRBV19 and TRBJ1-2; D is possibly TRBD1 (5 bases). The CDR3 runs to 11 residues. V lost 6 bases, J lost 9 bases, and 11 bases lay in between. Germline CDR1 and CDR2: LNHDA and SQIVND (reference sequence). CDR3 nucleotides: TGTGCCAGTAGCACAGGCCGAAGCTACACCTTC. Amino acid sequence: CASSTGRSYTF.

The genes are TRBV27 and TRBJ1-4, with D unclear. The V end was cut by 7 bases, the J end by 3 bases, with 9 bases between. Germline V gives CDR1 MNHEY, CDR2 SMNVEV (reference sequence). The CDR3 is 13 amino acids. The CDR3 DNA sequence: TGTGCCAGCACCACACGGCCTAATGAAAAACTGTTTTTT. It codes for CASTTRPNEKLFF.

V is TRBV11-2 and J is TRBJ2-7, with a weak D call TRBD1 (5 bases). Per germline, CDR1 SGHAT and CDR2 FQNNGV. The CDR3 runs to 14 residues. Between the trimmed V and J ends, which lost 5 bases and 1 base, there was a span of 12 bases. CDR3 DNA sequence: TGTGCCAGCAGCCGGAAAAGGGGTTCCTACGAGCAGTACTTC. This translates into CASSRKRGSYEQYF.

V and J are TRBV19 and TRBJ1-5; D perhaps matches TRBD1 (5 bases). Trimming stripped 5 bases from V and 6 bases from J, with 26 bases between. The CDR3 totals 18 residues. Germline lookup yields CDR1 LNHDA and CDR2 SQIVND (reference sequence). The CDR3 nucleotides are TGTGCCAGTAGTTCAGTACCCGAACAGCGGGCCGGGGGTCAGCCCCAGCATTTT. Amino acids: CASSSVPEQRAGGQPQHF.

This chain uses TRBV29-1 with TRBJ1-2, with 7 bases identical to TRBD1. There are 14 residues in the CDR3. J gave up 3 bases and V 8 bases, and 12 bases lay outside the gene matches. Germline values: CDR1 SQVTM, CDR2 ANQGSEA. The CDR3 spells CSIGQARADYGYTF. The CDR3 bases are TGCAGCATTGGACAGGCTCGGGCTGACTATGGCTACACCTTC.

V is TRBV18 and J is TRBJ2-3; 7 nucleotides match TRBD1. From germline, CDR1 is KGHSH and CDR2 LQKENI. This CDR3 spans 14 amino acids. V was pared by 6 bases and J by 1 base, with 4 bases of the junction left unmatched. The CDR3 sequence: CASSRTGGTDTQYF. CDR3 in DNA: TGTGCCAGCTCCCGTACAGGGGGCACAGATACGCAGTATTTT.

The chain is built from TRBV15 and TRBJ2-7; 7 nucleotides agree with TRBD1. Germline-derived CDR1 and CDR2 are LNHNV and YYDKDF (reference sequence). The CDR3 runs 15 residues. V shed 5 bases, J shed 1 base, and the junction held 8 bases outside the gene matches. DNA for the CDR3: TGTGCCACCAGCCCGACAGGGTCCTTTTCCTACGAGCAGTACTTC. Translated: CATSPTGSFSYEQYF.

In its sample, this clone was seen a few times. The chain couples TRBV19 to TRBJ1-2; TRBD1 matches 9 bases. The CDR3 is 18 residues long. Germline V gene sequence: CDR1 LNHDA, CDR2 SQIVND (reference sequence). The trim removed 4 bases at V and 5 bases at J, leaving 17 bases unmatched. The CDR3 DNA follows: TGTGCCAGTAGTACCGACTTATCCGGGACAGGGAGAGAATATGGCTACACCTTC. Translating it yields CASSTDLSGTGREYGYTF.

The chain combines TRBV6-6 with TRBJ1-5, with 10 bases matching TRBD1. CDR1 is MNHNY, CDR2 SVGAGI, per germline (reference sequence). This CDR3 is built from 13 residues. V trimming: 6 bases; J trimming: 12 bases; junction bases outside the gene matches: 8. This chain's CDR3 is CASSQTDRGIQHF. CDR3 nucleotide sequence: TGTGCCAGCAGCCAAACGGACAGGGGGATCCAGCATTTT.

Of note for this clone: One end of the junction fails to match germline, which may point to a read error. The rearrangement links TRBV7-7 to TRBJ2-1; TRBD2 matches 11 bases. Germline V gives CDR1 SSHAT, CDR2 FNYEAQ (reference sequence). CDR3 length: 15 residues. CDR3 residues: CASSRKGLADNEQFF. DNA of the CDR3: TGTGCTAGCAGCCGGAAGGGACTAGCGGACAATGAGCAGTTCTTC. The full variable domain, rest sourced from reference TRBV7-7 and TRBJ2-1, is GAGVSQSPRYKVTKRGQDVTLRCDPISSHATLYWYQQALGQGPEFLTYFNYEAQPDKSGLPSDRFSAERPEGSISTLTIQRTEQRDSAMYRCASSRKGLADNEQFFGPGTRLTVL.

The chain links TRBV28 to TRBJ2-7; D might be TRBD2 (7 bases). Trimming cost V 7 bases and J 2 bases, with 18 bases left between them. This CDR3 has 15 residues. The germline gives CDR1 MDHEN, CDR2 SYDVKM. CDR3 DNA: TGTGCCAGCACACCCCTAGGGGGGGTGCCCTACGAGCAGTACTTC. It encodes CASTPLGGVPYEQYF.

This clone came up once. V is TRBV7-9 and J is TRBJ2-2; 9 bases align to TRBD1. Germline CDR1 reads SEHNR; CDR2 reads FQNEAQ (reference sequence). After removal of 1 base from V and 3 bases from J, the junction contained 0 bases not matched to a gene. This CDR3 spans 15 amino acids. For the CDR3, the DNA is TGTGCCAGCAGCTTAGGACAGGGGGACACCGGGGAGCTGTTTTTT. Translated: CASSLGQGDTGELFF.

The chain uses TRBV27 and TRBJ2-5; D is tentatively TRBD1 or TRBD2 (5 bases each). The V gene lost 1 base and the J gene lost 1 base, with 16 bases spanning the gap. The V gene's germline CDR1 is MNHEY and CDR2 SMNVEV (reference sequence). There are 17 residues in the CDR3. The DNA of the CDR3 is TGTGCCAGCAGTTTATACGCCATAGGGGACCGCCAAGAGACCCAGTACTTC. Translating it yields CASSLYAIGDRQETQYF.

The genes are TRBV7-3 and TRBJ2-1; 7 nucleotides match TRBD1. Germline CDR1 SGHTA, CDR2 FQGTGA. The J segment lost 8 bases and the V segment lost 4 bases, leaving 2 bases of the junction unmatched. The CDR3 runs 12 residues. The CDR3 region has the DNA TGTGCCAGCAGCTCGACAGGGCATGAGCAGTTCTTC. Protein sequence: CASSSTGHEQFF. The full variable domain, in which reference TRBV7-3 and TRBJ2-1 provide the parts outside the CDR3, is GAGVSQTPSNKVTEKGKYVELRCDPISGHTALYWYRQSLGQGPEFLIYFQGTGAADDSGLPNDRFFAVRPEGSVSTLKIQRTERGDSAVYLCASSSTGHEQFFGPGTRLTVL.

The rearrangement links TRBV3-1 (or the pseudogene TRBV3-2) to TRBJ2-5; D tentatively fits TRBD1 or TRBD2 (5 bases each). Germline CDR1 reads LGHDT; CDR2 reads YNNKEL (reference sequence). The V end lost 4 bases, the J end lost 4 bases, and 19 bases lay between the germline ends. The CDR3 runs 16 residues. CDR3 in amino acids: CASSPSRDLRRETQYF. In nucleotides, the CDR3 is TGTGCCAGCAGCCCGTCCCGGGACCTGAGGCGAGAGACCCAGTACTTC.

This chain links TRBV5-1 with TRBJ2-1, with D tentatively TRBD2 (5 bases). CDR1 SGHRS and CDR2 YFSETQ come from the germline V gene. The CDR3 sequence is 16 residues long. Trimming stripped 1 base from V and 8 bases from J, with 19 bases between. For the CDR3, the DNA is TGCGCCAGCAGCTTGAACGGGGTCCAGGTCTCCGATGAGCAGTTCTTC. Translated: CASSLNGVQVSDEQFF.

The chain is built from TRBV3-1 (or the pseudogene TRBV3-2) and TRBJ2-4; D not certain. V dropped 3 bases and J dropped 6 bases, with 6 bases sitting between them. Germline values: CDR1 LGHDT, CDR2 YNNKEL (reference sequence). The CDR3 covers 12 residues. CDR3 sequence reads: CASSQRRNIQYF. The CDR3 bases are TGTGCCAGCAGCCAGAGGCGAAACATTCAGTACTTC.

The chain carries TRBV5-4 and TRBJ2-2; a weak D match, TRBD2 (6 bases). This CDR3 has 14 amino acids. V was clipped by 4 bases and J by 4 bases, with 11 bases between them. Germline assignment: CDR1 SGHNT and CDR2 YYREEE (reference sequence). The CDR3 DNA follows: TGTGCCAGCAGCCCCACTAGCACCACCGGGGAGCTGTTTTTT. Translating it yields CASSPTSTTGELFF.

The count of this clone is one. The V call is TRBV7-2, the J call TRBJ1-1; possibly TRBD1 for D (5 bases). The CDR3 extends over 15 amino acids. Trimming pared 5 bases from V and 0 bases from J, leaving 13 bases between. CDR1 SGHTA and CDR2 FQGNSA come from the germline V gene. CDR3 loop: CASSPGGGLNTEAFF. The CDR3 coding sequence is TGTGCCAGCAGCCCTGGGGGGGGTTTGAACACTGAAGCTTTCTTT.

This chain joins TRBV10-3 and TRBJ1-4; D remains unclear. The CDR3 is 12 amino acids. Germline CDR1 reads ENHRY; CDR2 reads SYGVKD. Trimming stripped 2 bases from V and 8 bases from J, with 6 bases between. The chain's CDR3 is CAISEPGEKLFF. The CDR3 coding sequence is TGTGCCATCAGTGAGCCGGGAGAAAAACTGTTTTTT.

This clone was observed once. The rearrangement links TRBV24-1 to TRBJ2-2; the D gene is possibly TRBD2 (5 bases). Trimming removed 1 base from V and 6 bases from J, with 8 bases in between. CDR3 length equals 14 residues. The germline CDR1 and CDR2 sequences are KGHDR and SFDVKD. CDR3 loop: CATSDFSRAGELFF. CDR3 sequence (DNA): TGTGCCACCAGTGATTTTTCGAGGGCCGGGGAGCTGTTTTTT.

The gene calls are TRBV15 and TRBJ1-5; D ambiguous. Trimming stripped 3 bases from V and 3 bases from J, with 9 bases between. CDR3 size: 14 residues. The germline gives CDR1 LNHNV, CDR2 YYDKDF (reference sequence). CDR3 in amino acids: CATSSHRNNQPQHF. The CDR3, as DNA: TGTGCCACCAGCAGCCATCGGAACAATCAGCCCCAGCATTTT.

V and J are TRBV19 and TRBJ2-7, with 14 bases identical to TRBD2. Germline V lookup: CDR1 LNHDA, CDR2 SQIVND (reference sequence). V shed 8 bases and J 4 bases; nucleotides not matched to a gene: 1. The CDR3 runs 13 residues. Here the CDR3 DNA reads TGTGCCAGTGGGACTAGCGGGGGATACGAGCAGTACTTC. Translated: CASGTSGGYEQYF.

The rearrangement links TRBV7-3 to TRBJ2-5; D not certain. The length of the CDR3 is 13 residues. Looked up from germline, CDR1 is SGHTA and CDR2 is FQGTGA. Trimming cost V 2 bases and J 1 base, with 5 bases left between them. This CDR3 reads CASSLLPQETQYF. CDR3 DNA: TGTGCCAGCAGCTTACTCCCCCAAGAGACCCAGTACTTC.

The chain recombines TRBV11-2 with TRBJ2-1; no clear D. The CDR3 has 13 amino acids. V lost 5 bases, J lost 5 bases, and 10 bases lay in between. Germline lookup yields CDR1 SGHAT and CDR2 FQNNGV. CDR3 residues: CASSIRPDNEQFF. CDR3 nucleotides: TGTGCCAGCAGCATCCGACCAGACAATGAGCAGTTCTTC.